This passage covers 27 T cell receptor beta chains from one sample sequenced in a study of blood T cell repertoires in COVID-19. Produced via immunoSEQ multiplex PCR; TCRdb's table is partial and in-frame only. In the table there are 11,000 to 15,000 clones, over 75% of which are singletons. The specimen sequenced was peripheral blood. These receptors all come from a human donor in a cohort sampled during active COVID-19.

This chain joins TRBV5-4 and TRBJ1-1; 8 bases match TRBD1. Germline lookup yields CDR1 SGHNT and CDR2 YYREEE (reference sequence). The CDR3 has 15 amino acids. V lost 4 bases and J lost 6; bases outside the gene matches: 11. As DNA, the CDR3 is TGTGCCAGCAGCCGGCCGGGACAGGACCTTCCTGAAGCTTTCTTT. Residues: CASSRPGQDLPEAFF. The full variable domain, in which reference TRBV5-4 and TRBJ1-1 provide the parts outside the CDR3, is ETGVTQSPTHLIKTRGQQVTLRCSSQSGHNTVSWYQQALGQGPQFIFQYYREEENGRGNFPPRFSGLQFPNYSSELNVNALELDDSALYLCASSRPGQDLPEAFFGQGTRLTVV.

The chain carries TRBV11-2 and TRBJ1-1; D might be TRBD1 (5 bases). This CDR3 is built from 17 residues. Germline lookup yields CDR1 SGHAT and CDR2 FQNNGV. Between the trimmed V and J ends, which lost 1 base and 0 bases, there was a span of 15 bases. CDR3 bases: TGTGCCAGCAGCTTAGTCTCGCAGGGAACCATGAACACTGAAGCTTTCTTT. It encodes CASSLVSQGTMNTEAFF.

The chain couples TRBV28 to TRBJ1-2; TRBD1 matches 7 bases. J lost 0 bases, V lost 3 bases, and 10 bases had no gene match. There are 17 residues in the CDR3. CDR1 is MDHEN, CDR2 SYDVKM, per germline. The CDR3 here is CASSLVKQGRANYGYTF. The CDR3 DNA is TGTGCCAGCAGTTTGGTCAAACAGGGGAGAGCTAACTATGGCTACACCTTC.

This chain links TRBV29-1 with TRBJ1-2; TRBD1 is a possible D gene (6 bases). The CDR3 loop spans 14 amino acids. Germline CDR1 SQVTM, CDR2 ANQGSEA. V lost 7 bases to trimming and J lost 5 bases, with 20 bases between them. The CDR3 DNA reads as TGCAGCGCCATGTCGACAGGAAGGGCATATGGCTACACCTTC. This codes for CSAMSTGRAYGYTF.

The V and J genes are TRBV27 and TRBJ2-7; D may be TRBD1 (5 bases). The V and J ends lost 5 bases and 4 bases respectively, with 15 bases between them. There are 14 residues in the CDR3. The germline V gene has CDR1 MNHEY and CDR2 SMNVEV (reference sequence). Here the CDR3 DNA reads TGTGCCAGCAGTCCAGACAGTGCTCATTACGAGCAGTACTTC. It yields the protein CASSPDSAHYEQYF.

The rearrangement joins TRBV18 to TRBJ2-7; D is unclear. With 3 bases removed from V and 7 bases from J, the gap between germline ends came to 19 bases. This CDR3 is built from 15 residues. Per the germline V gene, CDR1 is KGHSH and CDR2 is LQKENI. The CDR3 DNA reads TGTGCCAGCTCACCTTTACACCGCGAGGAAGATGAGCAGTACTTC. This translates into CASSPLHREEDEQYF.

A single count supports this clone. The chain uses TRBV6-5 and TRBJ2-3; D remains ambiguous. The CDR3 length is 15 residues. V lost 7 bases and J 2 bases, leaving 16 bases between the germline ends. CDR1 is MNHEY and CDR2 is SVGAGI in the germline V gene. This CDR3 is CASNQLSPSTDTQYF. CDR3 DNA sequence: TGTGCCAGCAACCAGTTATCCCCCTCCACAGATACGCAGTATTTT.

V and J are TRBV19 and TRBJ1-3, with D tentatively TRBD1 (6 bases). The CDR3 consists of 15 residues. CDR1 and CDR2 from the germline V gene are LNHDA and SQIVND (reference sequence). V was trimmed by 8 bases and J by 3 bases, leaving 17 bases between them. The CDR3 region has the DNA TGTGCCAGTTCCTCTTCCAGGACAGATGGAAACACCATATATTTT. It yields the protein CASSSSRTDGNTIYF.

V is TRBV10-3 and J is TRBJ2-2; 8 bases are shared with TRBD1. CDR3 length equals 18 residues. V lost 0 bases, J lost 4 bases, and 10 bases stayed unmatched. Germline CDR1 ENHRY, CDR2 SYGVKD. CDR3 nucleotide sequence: TGTGCCATCAGTGAGTCGGGGACAGGACTTTCGGGCACCGGGGAGCTGTTTTTT. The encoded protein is CAISESGTGLSGTGELFF.

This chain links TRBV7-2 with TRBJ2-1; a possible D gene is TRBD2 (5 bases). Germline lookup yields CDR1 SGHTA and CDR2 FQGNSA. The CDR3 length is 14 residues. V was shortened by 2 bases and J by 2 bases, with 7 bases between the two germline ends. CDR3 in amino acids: CASSLQRTYNEQFF. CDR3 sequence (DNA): TGTGCCAGCAGCTTACAGCGGACCTACAATGAGCAGTTCTTC.

CDR3 sequence reads: CASSPLGGITEAFF. The CDR3 DNA follows: TGTGCCAGCTCACCGCTTGGGGGCATCACTGAAGCTTTCTTT. This chain connects TRBV18 to TRBJ1-1; D might be TRBD1 (6 bases). Looked up from germline, CDR1 is KGHSH and CDR2 is LQKENI. This CDR3 spans 14 amino acids. The V gene lost 3 bases and the J gene lost 4 bases, with 12 bases spanning the gap.

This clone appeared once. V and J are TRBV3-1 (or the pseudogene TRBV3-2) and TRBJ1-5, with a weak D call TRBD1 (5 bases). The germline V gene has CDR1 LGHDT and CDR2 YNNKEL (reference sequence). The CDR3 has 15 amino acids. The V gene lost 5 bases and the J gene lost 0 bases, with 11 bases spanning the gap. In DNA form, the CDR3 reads TGTGCCAGCAGCTACGACAGCGATAGCAATCAGCCCCAGCATTTT. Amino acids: CASSYDSDSNQPQHF.

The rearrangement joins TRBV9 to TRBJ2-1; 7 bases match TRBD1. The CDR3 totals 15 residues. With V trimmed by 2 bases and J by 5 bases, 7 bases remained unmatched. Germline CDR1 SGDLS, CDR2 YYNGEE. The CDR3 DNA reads TGTGCCAGCAGCGTGCTTGACAGGGTCCACAATGAGCAGTTCTTC. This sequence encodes CASSVLDRVHNEQFF.

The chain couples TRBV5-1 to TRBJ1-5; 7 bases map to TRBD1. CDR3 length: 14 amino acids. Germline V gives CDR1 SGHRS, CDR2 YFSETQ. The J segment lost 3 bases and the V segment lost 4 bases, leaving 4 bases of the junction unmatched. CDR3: CASSTGQDNQPQHF. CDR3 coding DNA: TGCGCCAGCAGCACTGGACAGGACAATCAGCCCCAGCATTTT.

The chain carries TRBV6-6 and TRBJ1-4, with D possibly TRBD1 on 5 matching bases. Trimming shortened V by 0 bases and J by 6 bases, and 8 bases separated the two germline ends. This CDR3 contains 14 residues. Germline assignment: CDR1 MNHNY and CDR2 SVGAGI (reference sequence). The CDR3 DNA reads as TGTGCCAGCAGTTACTCCAGGGTTGATGAAAAACTGTTTTTT. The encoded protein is CASSYSRVDEKLFF.

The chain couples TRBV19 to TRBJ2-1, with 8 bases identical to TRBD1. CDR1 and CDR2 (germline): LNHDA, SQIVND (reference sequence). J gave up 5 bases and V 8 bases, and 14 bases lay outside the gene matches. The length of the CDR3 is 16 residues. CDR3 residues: CASYPGGTGLDNEQFF. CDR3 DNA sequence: TGTGCCAGTTACCCCGGTGGGACAGGATTGGACAATGAGCAGTTCTTC. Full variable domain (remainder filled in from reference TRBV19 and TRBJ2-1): DGGITQSPKYLFRKEGQNVTLSCEQNLNHDAMYWYRQDPGQGLRLIYYSQIVNDFQKGDIAEGYSVSREKKESFPLTVTSAQKNPTAFYLCASYPGGTGLDNEQFFGPGTRLTVL.

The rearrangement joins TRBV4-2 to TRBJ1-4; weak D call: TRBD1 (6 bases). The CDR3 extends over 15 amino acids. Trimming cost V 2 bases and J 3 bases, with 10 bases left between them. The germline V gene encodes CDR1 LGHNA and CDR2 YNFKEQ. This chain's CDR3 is CASSQLGAANEKLFF. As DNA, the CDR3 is TGTGCCAGCAGCCAATTGGGGGCGGCTAATGAAAAACTGTTTTTT.

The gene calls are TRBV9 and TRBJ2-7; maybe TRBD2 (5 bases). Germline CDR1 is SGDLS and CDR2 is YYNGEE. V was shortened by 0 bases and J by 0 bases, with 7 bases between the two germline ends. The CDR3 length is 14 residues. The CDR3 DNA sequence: TGTGCCAGCAGCGTAGGGGCGGGCTCCTACGAGCAGTACTTC. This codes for CASSVGAGSYEQYF.

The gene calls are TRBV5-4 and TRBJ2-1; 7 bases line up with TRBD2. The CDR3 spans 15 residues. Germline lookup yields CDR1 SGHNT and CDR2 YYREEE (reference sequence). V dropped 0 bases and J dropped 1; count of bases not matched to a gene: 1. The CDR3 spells CASSLGGSSYNEQFF. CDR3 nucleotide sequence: TGTGCCAGCAGCTTGGGCGGGAGTTCCTACAATGAGCAGTTCTTC.

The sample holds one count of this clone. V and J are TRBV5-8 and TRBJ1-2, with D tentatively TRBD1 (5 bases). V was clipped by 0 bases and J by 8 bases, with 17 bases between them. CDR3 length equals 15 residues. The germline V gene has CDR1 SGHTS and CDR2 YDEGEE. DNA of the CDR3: TGTGCCAGCAGCTTGGCCCGGATCCTCTGGGGCGGCTACACCTTC. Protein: CASSLARILWGGYTF.

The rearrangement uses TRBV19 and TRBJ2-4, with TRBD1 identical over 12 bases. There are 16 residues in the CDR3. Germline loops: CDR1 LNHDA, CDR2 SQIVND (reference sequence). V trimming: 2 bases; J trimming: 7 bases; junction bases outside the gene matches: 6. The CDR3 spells CASSISVGQGANIQYF. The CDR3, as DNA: TGTGCCAGTAGTATATCAGTGGGACAGGGGGCCAACATTCAGTACTTC.

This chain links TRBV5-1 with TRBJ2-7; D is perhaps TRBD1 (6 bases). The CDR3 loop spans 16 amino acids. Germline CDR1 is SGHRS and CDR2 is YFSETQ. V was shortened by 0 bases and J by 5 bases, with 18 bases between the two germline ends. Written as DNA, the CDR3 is TGCGCCAGCAGCTTGGTAGGGGGTCAGGGGACAAACGAGCAGTACTTC. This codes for CASSLVGGQGTNEQYF.

The CDR3 DNA follows: TGTGCCAGCTCTCTTACTTTCACAGATACGCAGTATTTT. Protein sequence: CASSLTFTDTQYF. The chain couples TRBV18 to TRBJ2-3, with unresolved D. From germline, CDR1 is KGHSH and CDR2 LQKENI. The V end lost 6 bases, the J end lost 2 bases, and 9 bases lay between the germline ends. CDR3 length: 13 amino acids.

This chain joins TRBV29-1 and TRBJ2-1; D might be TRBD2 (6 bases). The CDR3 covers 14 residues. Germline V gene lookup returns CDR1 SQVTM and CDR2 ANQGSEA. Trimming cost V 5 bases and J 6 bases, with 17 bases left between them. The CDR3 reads CSVLREHGRNEQFF. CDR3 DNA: TGCAGCGTTTTACGGGAGCATGGCCGCAATGAGCAGTTCTTC.

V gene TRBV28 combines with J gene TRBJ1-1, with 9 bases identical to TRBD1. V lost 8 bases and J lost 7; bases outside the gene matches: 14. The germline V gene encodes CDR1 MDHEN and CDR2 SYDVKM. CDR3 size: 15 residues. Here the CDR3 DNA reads TGTGCCAGCCCAGGACAGGGGAGGGAGATGATTGAAGCTTTCTTT. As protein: CASPGQGREMIEAFF. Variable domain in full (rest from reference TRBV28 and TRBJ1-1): DVKVTQSSRYLVKRTGEKVFLECVQDMDHENMFWYRQDPGLGLRLIYFSYDVKMKEKGDIPEGYSVSREKKERFSLILESASTNQTSMYLCASPGQGREMIEAFFGQGTRLTVV.

CDR3 coding DNA: TGTGCCATCAGTGGGGCAGGGGGCGAGGACTATGGCTACACCTTC. Translating gives CAISGAGGEDYGYTF. This chain joins TRBV10-3 and TRBJ1-2; TRBD1 aligns across 8 bases. The CDR3 totals 15 residues. Germline V CDR1 and CDR2: ENHRY, SYGVKD. The J segment lost 3 bases and the V segment lost 4 bases, leaving 7 bases of the junction unmatched.

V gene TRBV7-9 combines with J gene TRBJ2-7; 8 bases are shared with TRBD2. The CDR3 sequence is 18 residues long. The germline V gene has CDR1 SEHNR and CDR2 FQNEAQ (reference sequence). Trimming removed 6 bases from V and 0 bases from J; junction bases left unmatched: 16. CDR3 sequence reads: CASSPGTRLTLSSYEQYF. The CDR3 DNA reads TGTGCCAGCAGTCCCGGGACTAGACTCACCTTAAGCTCCTACGAGCAGTACTTC. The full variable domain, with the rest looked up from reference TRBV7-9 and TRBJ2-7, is DTGVSQNPRHKITKRGQNVTFRCDPISEHNRLYWYRQTLGQGPEFLTYFQNEAQLEKSRLLSDRFSAERPKGSFSTLEIQRTEQGDSAMYLCASSPGTRLTLSSYEQYFGPGTRLTVT.